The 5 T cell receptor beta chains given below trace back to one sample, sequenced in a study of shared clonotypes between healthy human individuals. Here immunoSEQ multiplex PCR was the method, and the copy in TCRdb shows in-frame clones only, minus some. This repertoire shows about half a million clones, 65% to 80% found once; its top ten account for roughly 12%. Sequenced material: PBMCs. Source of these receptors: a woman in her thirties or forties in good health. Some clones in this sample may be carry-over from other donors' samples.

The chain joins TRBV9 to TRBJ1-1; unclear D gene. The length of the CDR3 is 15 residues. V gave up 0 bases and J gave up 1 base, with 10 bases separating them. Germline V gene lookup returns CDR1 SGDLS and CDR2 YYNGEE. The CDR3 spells CASSVEGSTNTEAFF. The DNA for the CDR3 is TGTGCCAGCAGCGTAGAGGGCAGCACGAACACTGAAGCTTTCTTT. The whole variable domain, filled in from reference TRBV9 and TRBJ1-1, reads DSGVTQTPKHLITATGQRVTLRCSPRSGDLSVYWYQQSLDQGLQFLIQYYNGEERAKGNILERFSAQQFPDLHSELNLSSLELGDSALYFCASSVEGSTNTEAFFGQGTRLTVV.

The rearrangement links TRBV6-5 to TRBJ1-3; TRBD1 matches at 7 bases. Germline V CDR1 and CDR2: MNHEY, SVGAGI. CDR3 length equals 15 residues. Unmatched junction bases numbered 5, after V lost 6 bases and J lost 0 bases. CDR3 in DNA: TGTGCCAGCAGCCTCAGGGGGGGCTCTGGAAACACCATATATTTT. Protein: CASSLRGGSGNTIYF.

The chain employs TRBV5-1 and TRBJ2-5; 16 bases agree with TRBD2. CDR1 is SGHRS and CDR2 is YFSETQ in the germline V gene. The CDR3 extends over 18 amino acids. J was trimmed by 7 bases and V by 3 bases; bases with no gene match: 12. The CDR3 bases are TGCGCCAGCAGCTCACCGGGACTAGCGGGAGGGTACGGTTGGACCCAGTACTTC. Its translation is CASSSPGLAGGYGWTQYF.

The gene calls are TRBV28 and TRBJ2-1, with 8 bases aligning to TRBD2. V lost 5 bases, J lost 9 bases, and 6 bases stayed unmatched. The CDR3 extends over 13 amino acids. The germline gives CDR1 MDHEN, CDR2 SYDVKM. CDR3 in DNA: TGTGCCAGCAGTAGCGGGAGTTGGGGTGAGCAGTTCTTC. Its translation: CASSSGSWGEQFF. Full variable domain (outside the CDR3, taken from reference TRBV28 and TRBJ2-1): DVKVTQSSRYLVKRTGEKVFLECVQDMDHENMFWYRQDPGLGLRLIYFSYDVKMKEKGDIPEGYSVSREKKERFSLILESASTNQTSMYLCASSSGSWGEQFFGPGTRLTVL.

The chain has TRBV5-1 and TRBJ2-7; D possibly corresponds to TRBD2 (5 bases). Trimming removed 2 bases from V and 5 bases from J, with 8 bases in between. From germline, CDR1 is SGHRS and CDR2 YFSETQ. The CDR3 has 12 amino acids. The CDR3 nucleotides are TGCGCCAGCAGCTTCGCGGGCAACGAGCAGTACTTC. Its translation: CASSFAGNEQYF.